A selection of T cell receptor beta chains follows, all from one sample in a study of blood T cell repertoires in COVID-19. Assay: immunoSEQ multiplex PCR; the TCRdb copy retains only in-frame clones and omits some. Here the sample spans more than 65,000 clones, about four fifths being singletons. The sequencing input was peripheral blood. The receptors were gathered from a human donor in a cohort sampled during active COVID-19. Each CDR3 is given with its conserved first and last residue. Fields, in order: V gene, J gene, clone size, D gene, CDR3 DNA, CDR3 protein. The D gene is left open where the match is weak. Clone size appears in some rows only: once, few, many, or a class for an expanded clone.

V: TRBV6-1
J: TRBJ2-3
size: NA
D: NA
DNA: TGTGCCAGCAGTGAAGCGTTTGTCTTCACAGATACGCAGTATTTT
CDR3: CASSEAFVFTDTQYF

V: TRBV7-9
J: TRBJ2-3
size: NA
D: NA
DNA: TGTGCCAGCAGCCCCCCCACCCGGGATACGCAGTATTTT
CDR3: CASSPPTRDTQYF

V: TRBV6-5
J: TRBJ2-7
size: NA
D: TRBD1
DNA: TGTGCCAGCAGGGATTGGACAGGTCCGGGGGAGCAGTACTTC
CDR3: CASRDWTGPGEQYF

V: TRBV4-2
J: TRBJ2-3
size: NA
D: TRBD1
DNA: TGTGCCAGCAGCCAAGTTTGGTTAGGACAGGGGAACACAGATACGCAGTATTTT
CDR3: CASSQVWLGQGNTDTQYF

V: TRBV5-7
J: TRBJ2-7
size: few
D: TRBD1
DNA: TGTGCCAGCAGGAGGGACAGTACCTACGAGCAGTACTTC
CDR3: CASRRDSTYEQYF

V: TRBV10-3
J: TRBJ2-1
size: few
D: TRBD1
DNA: TGTGCCATCAGTGACAGGGGGAATGAGCAGTTCTTC
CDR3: CAISDRGNEQFF

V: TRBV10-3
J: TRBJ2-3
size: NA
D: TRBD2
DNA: TGTGCCATCAGTGCTAGCGGAAACACAGATACGCAGTATTTT
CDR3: CAISASGNTDTQYF

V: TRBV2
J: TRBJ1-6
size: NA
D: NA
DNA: TGTGCCAGCAGGGGAACAGGACGGAGCTCCTATAATTCACCCCTCCACTTT
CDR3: CASRGTGRSSYNSPLHF

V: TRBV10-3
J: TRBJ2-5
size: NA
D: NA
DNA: TGTGCCATCAGTGAGTCCTTTGCGGGGAAAGAGACCCAGTACTTC
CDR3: CAISESFAGKETQYF

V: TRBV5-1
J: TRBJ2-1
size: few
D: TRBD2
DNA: TGCGCCAGCAGTGGGACTAGCACCTCCGAGCAGTTCTTC
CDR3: CASSGTSTSEQFF

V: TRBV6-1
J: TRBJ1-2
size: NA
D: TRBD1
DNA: TGTGCCAGCAGTGAGCTTATCTACCGGACAGGGGGCAGCGGCTACACCTTC
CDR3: CASSELIYRTGGSGYTF

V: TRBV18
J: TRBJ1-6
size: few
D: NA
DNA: TGTGCCAGCTCACCACCACAGGGAAGTTTGTATAATTCACCCCTCCACTTT
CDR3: CASSPPQGSLYNSPLHF

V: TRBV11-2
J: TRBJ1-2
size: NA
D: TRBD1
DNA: TGTGCCAGCAGCAGAGCAACCGGGACAGTTAACTATGGCTACACCTTC
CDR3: CASSRATGTVNYGYTF

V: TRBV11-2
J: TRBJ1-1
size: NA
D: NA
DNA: TGTGCCAGCAGCCGGGGACTGGCGGGTTTGGGTGCTTTCTTT
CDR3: CASSRGLAGLGAFF

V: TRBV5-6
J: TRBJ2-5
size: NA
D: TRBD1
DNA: TGTGCCAGCAGCCCTTGGGACAGGGTAAAGACCCAGTACTTC
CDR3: CASSPWDRVKTQYF

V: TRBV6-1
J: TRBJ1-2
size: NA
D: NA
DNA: TGTGCCAGCAGTGGCTGGGGCAGGGGTCCTCCCACAAACTATGGCTACACCTTC
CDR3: CASSGWGRGPPTNYGYTF

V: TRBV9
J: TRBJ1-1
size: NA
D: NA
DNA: TGTGCCAGCAGCGCCCGACAGTCCCTGCGGCCTGAAGCTTTCTTT
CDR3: CASSARQSLRPEAFF

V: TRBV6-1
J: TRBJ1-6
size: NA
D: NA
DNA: TGTGCCAGCAGTGAAGAACAGCTTTCACCCCTCCACTTT
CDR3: CASSEEQLSPLHF

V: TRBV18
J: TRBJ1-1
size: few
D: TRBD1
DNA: TGTGCCAGCTCACCACCGGGACAGGGGAACACTGAAGCTTTCTTT
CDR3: CASSPPGQGNTEAFF

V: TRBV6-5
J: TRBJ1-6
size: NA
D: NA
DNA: TGTGCCAGCAGTTATCGGGACTTGATTAATTCACCCCTCCACTTT
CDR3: CASSYRDLINSPLHF

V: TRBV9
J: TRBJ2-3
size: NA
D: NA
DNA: TGTGCCAGCAGCGTAGAAGCCCGGACAAGCACAGATACGCAGTATTTT
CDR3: CASSVEARTSTDTQYF

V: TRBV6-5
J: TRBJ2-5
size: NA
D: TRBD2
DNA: TGTGCCAGCAGTAAGACTAGCTGGGCGGAGACCCAGTACTTC
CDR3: CASSKTSWAETQYF

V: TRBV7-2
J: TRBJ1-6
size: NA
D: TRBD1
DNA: TGTGCCAGCAGCCCCAATTGGACAGGGAGTTCACCCCTCCACTTT
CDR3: CASSPNWTGSSPLHF

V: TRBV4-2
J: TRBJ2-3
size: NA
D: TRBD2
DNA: TGTGCCAGCAGCTTCACCCCGGGGGGGCTCCAAGGGGATACGCAGTATTTT
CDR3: CASSFTPGGLQGDTQYF

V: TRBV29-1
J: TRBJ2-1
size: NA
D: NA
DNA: TGCAGCGTCGAGGTTACCGCGGGGCAGTTCTTC
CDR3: CSVEVTAGQFF

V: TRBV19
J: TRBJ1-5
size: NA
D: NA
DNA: TGTGCCAGTAGTATCGGAGGCAAGGGCAATCAGCCCCAGCATTTT
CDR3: CASSIGGKGNQPQHF

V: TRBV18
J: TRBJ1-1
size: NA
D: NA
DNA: TGTGCCAGCTCACCTAGCAGAGGGACTGAAGCTTTCTTT
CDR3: CASSPSRGTEAFF

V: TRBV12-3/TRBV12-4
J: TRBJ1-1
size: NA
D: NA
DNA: TGTGCCAGCAGTCCCACAGGGAACACTGAAGCTTTCTTT
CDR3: CASSPTGNTEAFF

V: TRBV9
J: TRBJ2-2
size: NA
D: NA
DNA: TGTGCCAGCAGCGTATTCGACAGACCCACCGGGGAGCTGTTTTTT
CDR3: CASSVFDRPTGELFF

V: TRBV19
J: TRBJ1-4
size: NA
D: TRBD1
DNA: TGTGCCAGTAGTAACTTACAGGGGGGGAAGAAAGAAAAACTGTTTTTT
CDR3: CASSNLQGGKKEKLFF

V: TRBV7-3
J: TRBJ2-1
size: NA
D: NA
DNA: TGTGCCAGCAGCTTAGGCACTAGCATTTACAATGAGCAGTTCTTC
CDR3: CASSLGTSIYNEQFF

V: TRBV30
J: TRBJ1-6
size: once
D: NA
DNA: TGTGCCTGGAGTCAGGGTTTTAATTCACCCCTCCACTTT
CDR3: CAWSQGFNSPLHF

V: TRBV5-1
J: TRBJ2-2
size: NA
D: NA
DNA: TGCGCCAGCAGCTTGGCCCCGGTTAGCCCCGGCGGGGAGCTGTTTTTT
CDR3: CASSLAPVSPGGELFF

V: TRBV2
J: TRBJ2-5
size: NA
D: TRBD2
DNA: TGTGCCAGCAGTGGGGTTAGCGGGGGTCCATCGACCCAGTACTTC
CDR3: CASSGVSGGPSTQYF

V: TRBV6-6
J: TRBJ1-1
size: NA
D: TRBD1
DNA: TGTGCCAGCAGCTACGACAGGGGTCTGACTGAAGCTTTCTTT
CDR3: CASSYDRGLTEAFF

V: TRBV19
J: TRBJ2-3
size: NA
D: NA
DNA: TGTGCCAGTAAAGGGGTAGCGGGCACAGATACGCAGTATTTT
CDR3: CASKGVAGTDTQYF

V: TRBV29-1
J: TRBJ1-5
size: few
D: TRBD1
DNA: TGCAGCGTTGGGGACAGCCTCAATCAGCCCCAGCATTTT
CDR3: CSVGDSLNQPQHF

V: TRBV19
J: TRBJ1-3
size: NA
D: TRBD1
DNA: TGTGCCAGTAGTACGACAGGGGCTGGTGTTGGAAACACCATATATTTT
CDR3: CASSTTGAGVGNTIYF

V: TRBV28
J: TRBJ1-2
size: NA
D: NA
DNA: TGTGCCAGCAGTTCCTCCCTCCAGACATATGGCTACACCTTC
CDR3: CASSSSLQTYGYTF

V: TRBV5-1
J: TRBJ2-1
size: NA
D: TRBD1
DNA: TGCGCCAGCAGCCCGGGACAGGGCGCTGGCGAGCGATACAATGAGCAGTTCTTC
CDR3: CASSPGQGAGERYNEQFF

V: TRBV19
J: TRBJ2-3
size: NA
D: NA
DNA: TGTGCCAGCCGAGGGGGCCTAGCGAGGTCGACAGATACGCAGTATTTT
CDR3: CASRGGLARSTDTQYF

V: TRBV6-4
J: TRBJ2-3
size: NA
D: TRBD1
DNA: TGTGCCAGCAGGGATACCGGGACAGGGGGCCGGGCAGATACGCAGTATTTT
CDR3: CASRDTGTGGRADTQYF

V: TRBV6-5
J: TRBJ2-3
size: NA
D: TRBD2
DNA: TGTGCCAGCAGTCGCGCGGGAGTCAAAGATACGCAGTATTTT
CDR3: CASSRAGVKDTQYF

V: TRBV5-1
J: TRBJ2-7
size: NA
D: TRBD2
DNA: TGCGCCAGCAGCTTGGGCGCGACTAGCGGGGGATCCTACGAGCAGTACTTC
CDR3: CASSLGATSGGSYEQYF

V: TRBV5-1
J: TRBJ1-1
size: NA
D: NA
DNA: TGCGCCAGCAGCTTTCTTACCGCGTCACTCATGAACACTGAAGCTTTCTTT
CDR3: CASSFLTASLMNTEAFF

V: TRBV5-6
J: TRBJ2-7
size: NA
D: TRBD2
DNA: TGTGCCAGCAGCTTGGGGGGACTAGCGGGAGTATTGGGAGGGTACGAGCAGTACTTC
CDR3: CASSLGGLAGVLGGYEQYF

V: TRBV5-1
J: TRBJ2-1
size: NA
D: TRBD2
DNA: TGCGCCAGCAGCTTGGCAACGGGAGGGAGCTACAATGAGCAGTTCTTC
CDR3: CASSLATGGSYNEQFF

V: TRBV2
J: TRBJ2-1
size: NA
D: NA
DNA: TGTGCCAGCACAACCGAGGTTATCTCCTACAATGAGCAGTTCTTC
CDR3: CASTTEVISYNEQFF

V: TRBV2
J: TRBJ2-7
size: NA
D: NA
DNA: TGTGCCAGCAGAAACACCGGGTACGAGCAGTACTTC
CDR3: CASRNTGYEQYF

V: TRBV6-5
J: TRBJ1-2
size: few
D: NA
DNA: TGTGCCAGCAGTTACTCTCCAGGGGACTATGGCTACACCTTC
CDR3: CASSYSPGDYGYTF